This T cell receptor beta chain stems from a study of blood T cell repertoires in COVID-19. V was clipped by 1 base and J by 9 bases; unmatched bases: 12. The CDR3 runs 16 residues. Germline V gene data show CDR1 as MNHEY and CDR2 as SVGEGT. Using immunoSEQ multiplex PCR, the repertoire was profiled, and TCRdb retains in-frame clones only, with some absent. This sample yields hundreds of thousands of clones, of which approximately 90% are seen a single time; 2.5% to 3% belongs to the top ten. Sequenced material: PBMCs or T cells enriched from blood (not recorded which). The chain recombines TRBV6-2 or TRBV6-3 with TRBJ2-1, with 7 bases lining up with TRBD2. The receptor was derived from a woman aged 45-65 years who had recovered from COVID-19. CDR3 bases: TGTGCCAGCAGTTACTGGGTTGGGCGGGAGCGGATTGAGCAGTTCTTC. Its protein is CASSYWVGRERIEQFF.